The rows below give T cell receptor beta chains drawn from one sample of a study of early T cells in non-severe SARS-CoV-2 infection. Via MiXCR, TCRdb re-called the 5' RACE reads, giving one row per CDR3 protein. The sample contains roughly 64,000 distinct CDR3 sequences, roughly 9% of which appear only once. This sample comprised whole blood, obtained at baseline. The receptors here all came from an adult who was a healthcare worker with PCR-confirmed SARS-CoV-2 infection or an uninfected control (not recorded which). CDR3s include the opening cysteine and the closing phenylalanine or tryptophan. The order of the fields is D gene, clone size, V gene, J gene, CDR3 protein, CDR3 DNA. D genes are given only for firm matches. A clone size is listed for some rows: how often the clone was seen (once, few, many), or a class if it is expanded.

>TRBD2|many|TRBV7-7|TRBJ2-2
CASSRNPTSPTGELFF
TGTGCTAGCAGCCGCAACCCGACTAGCCCCACCGGGGAGCTGTTTTTT
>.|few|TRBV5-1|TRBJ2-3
CASSLRRSPDTQYF
TGCGCCAGCAGCTTGAGGAGAAGCCCAGATACGCAGTATTTT
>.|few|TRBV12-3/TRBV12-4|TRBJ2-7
CASSLHSFIYEQYF
TGTGCCAGCAGTTTACACAGTTTTATCTACGAGCAGTACTTC
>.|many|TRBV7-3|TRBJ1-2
CASSPTGTTYGYTF
TGTGCCAGCAGCCCAACCGGGACGACTTATGGCTACACCTTC
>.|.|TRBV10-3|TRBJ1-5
CAISVQGVGSNQPQHF
TGTGCCATCAGTGTACAGGGAGTGGGTAGCAATCAGCCCCAGCATTTT
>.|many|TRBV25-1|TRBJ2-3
CASSGTQYTDTQYF
TGTGCCAGCAGTGGGACCCAATACACAGATACGCAGTATTTT
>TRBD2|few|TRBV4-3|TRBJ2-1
CASSPHVAGGNNEQFF
TGCGCCAGCAGCCCACACGTAGCGGGGGGAAACAATGAGCAGTTCTTC
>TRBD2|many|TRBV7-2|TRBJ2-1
CASSLGGGLEQFF
TGTGCCAGCAGCTTAGGGGGAGGGCTAGAGCAGTTCTTC
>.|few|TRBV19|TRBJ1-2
CASSALAIGYTF
TGTGCCAGTAGTGCCCTAGCGATCGGCTACACCTTC
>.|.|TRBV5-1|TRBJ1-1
CASSRTGDMNTEAFF
TGCGCCAGCAGCCGTACGGGAGACATGAACACTGAAGCTTTCTTT
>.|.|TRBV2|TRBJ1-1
CASSEVANTEAFF
TGTGCCAGCAGTGAAGTCGCGAACACTGAAGCTTTCTTT
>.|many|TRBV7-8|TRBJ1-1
CASSLEEGSAEAFF
TGTGCCAGCAGCTTAGAAGAGGGTAGCGCTGAAGCTTTCTTT
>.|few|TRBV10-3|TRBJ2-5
CAIRGDGETQYF
TGTGCCATCAGGGGGGACGGAGAGACCCAGTACTTC
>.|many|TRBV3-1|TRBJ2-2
CASSQDLIGQGRTGELFF
TGTGCCAGCAGCCAAGATTTGATAGGGCAGGGCCGGACCGGGGAGCTGTTTTTT
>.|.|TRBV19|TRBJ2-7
CASKGHRNSYEQYF
TGTGCCAGTAAGGGACACCGAAACTCCTACGAGCAGTACTTC
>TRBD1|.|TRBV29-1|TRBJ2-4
CSVRPDRGDPYQNIQYF
TGCAGCGTTCGCCCCGACAGGGGGGACCCGTATCAAAACATTCAGTACTTC
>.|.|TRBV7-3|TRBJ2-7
CASSLRIIQAYEQYF
TGTGCCAGCAGCTTAAGAATAATCCAAGCCTACGAGCAGTACTTC
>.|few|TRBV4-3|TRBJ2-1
CASSQDYPSSYNEQFF
TGCGCCAGCAGCCAAGATTACCCCAGCTCCTACAATGAGCAGTTCTTC
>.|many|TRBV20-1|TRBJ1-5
CSANRYNQPQHF
TGCAGTGCTAACAGATACAATCAGCCCCAGCATTTT
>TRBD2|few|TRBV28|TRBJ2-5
CASSLTSGGETQYF
TGTGCCAGCAGTTTAACTAGCGGAGGGGAGACCCAGTACTTC
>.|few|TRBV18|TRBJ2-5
CASSQPEPKSLTKTQYF
TGTGCCAGCTCCCAACCCGAACCGAAGAGCTTGACAAAGACCCAGTACTTC
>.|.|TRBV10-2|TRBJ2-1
CASTESYNEQFF
TGCGCCAGCACGGAATCCTACAATGAGCAGTTCTTC
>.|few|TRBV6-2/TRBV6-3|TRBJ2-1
CASSFYNEQFF
TGTGCCAGCAGCTTTTACAATGAGCAGTTCTTC
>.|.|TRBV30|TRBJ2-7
CAWRGGAEQYF
TGTGCCTGGAGAGGAGGAGCCGAGCAGTACTTC
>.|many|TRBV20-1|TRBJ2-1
CSARPANGLEDNEQFF
TGCAGTGCTAGACCTGCGAATGGGCTGGAAGACAATGAGCAGTTCTTC
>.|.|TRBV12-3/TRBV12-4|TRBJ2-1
CASRSEGLEQFF
TGTGCCAGCAGGTCGGAGGGCCTCGAGCAGTTCTTC
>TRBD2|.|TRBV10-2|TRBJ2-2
CASRLAANTGELFF
TGCGCCAGCCGACTAGCCGCGAACACCGGGGAGCTGTTTTTT
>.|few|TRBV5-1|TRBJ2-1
CASSLYSLDEQFF
TGCGCCAGCAGCTTGTATAGCTTGGATGAGCAGTTCTTC
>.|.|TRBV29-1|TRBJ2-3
CSVEEDTQYF
TGCAGCGTGGAGGAAGATACGCAGTATTTT
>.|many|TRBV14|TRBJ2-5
CASSQEGTGPQETQYF
TGTGCCAGCAGCCAAGAGGGAACTGGACCACAAGAGACCCAGTACTTC
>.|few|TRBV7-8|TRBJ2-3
CASSLRSASVRHTDTQYF
TGTGCCAGCAGCTTAAGGTCGGCGTCGGTGAGGCACACAGATACGCAGTATTTT
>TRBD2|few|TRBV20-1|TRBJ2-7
CSVKLLLAGNSYEQYF
TGCAGTGTAAAGCTTCTACTAGCGGGGAACTCCTACGAGCAGTACTTC
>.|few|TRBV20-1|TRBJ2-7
CSASGSLRGEQYF
TGCAGTGCTAGCGGGAGTTTAAGGGGCGAGCAGTACTTC
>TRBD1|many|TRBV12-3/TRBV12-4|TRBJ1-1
CASRTSQGAPGTEAFF
TGTGCCAGCAGAACTTCACAGGGGGCGCCGGGGACTGAAGCTTTCTTT
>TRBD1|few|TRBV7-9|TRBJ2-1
CASSLVGTGTYNEQFF
TGTGCCAGCAGCTTAGTCGGGACAGGGACCTACAATGAGCAGTTCTTC
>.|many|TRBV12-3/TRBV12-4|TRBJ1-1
CASSLMGLANTEAFF
TGTGCCAGCAGTTTAATGGGACTGGCGAACACTGAAGCTTTCTTT
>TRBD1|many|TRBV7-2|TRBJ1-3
CASSSDRGPGNTIYF
TGTGCCAGCAGCTCGGACAGGGGACCTGGAAACACCATATATTTT
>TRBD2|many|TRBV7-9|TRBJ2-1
CASSLEGTRGYEQFF
TGTGCCAGCAGCTTAGAAGGGACTAGAGGGTATGAGCAGTTCTTC
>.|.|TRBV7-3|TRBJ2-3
CASSLKLITDTQYF
TGTGCCAGCAGCTTAAAACTGATCACAGATACGCAGTATTTT
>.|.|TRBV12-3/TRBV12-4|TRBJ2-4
CASSLGEAKNIQYF
TGTGCCAGCAGTTTAGGGGAGGCCAAAAACATTCAGTACTTC
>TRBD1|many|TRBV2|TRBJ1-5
CASSEVGTGDRPQHF
TGTGCCAGCAGTGAAGTGGGGACAGGGGACCGGCCCCAGCATTTT
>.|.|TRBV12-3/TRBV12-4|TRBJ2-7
CASSLDANRPYEQYF
TGTGCCAGCAGTTTAGATGCGAATCGGCCATACGAGCAGTACTTC
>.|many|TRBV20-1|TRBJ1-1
CSARVTVEAFF
TGCAGTGCTAGAGTTACGGTTGAAGCTTTCTTT
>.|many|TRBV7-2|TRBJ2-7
CASSLGGGPRYEQYF
TGTGCCAGCAGCTTAGGTGGGGGGCCTCGGTACGAGCAGTACTTC
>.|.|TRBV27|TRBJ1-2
CASRSRGEGSYTF
TGTGCCAGCAGGTCCCGGGGTGAGGGTAGCTACACCTTC
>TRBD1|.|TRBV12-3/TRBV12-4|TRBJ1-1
CASSSTGGRTEAFF
TGTGCCAGCAGTTCGACAGGGGGCCGCACTGAAGCTTTCTTT
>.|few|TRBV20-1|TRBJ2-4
CSAPTGSQYF
TGCAGTGCTCCCACAGGGTCTCAGTACTTC
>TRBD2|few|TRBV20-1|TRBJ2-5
CSASRREKETQYF
TGCAGTGCTAGTCGGCGGGAGAAAGAGACCCAGTACTTC
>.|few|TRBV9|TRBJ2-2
CASSGAPAGTGELFF
TGTGCCAGCAGCGGAGCCCCGGCGGGCACCGGGGAGCTGTTTTTT
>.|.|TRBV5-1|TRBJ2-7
CASSLGQVSYEQYF
TGCGCCAGCAGCTTGGGTCAGGTGTCCTACGAGCAGTACTTC
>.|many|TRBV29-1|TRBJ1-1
CSADSTRNTEAFF
TGCAGCGCGGACAGTACCCGTAACACTGAAGCTTTCTTT
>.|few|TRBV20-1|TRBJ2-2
CSAFLDTGELFF
TGCAGTGCCTTTCTCGACACCGGGGAGCTGTTTTTT
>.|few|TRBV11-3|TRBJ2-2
CASSRGQNTGELFF
TGTGCCAGCAGCCGGGGACAGAACACCGGGGAGCTGTTTTTT